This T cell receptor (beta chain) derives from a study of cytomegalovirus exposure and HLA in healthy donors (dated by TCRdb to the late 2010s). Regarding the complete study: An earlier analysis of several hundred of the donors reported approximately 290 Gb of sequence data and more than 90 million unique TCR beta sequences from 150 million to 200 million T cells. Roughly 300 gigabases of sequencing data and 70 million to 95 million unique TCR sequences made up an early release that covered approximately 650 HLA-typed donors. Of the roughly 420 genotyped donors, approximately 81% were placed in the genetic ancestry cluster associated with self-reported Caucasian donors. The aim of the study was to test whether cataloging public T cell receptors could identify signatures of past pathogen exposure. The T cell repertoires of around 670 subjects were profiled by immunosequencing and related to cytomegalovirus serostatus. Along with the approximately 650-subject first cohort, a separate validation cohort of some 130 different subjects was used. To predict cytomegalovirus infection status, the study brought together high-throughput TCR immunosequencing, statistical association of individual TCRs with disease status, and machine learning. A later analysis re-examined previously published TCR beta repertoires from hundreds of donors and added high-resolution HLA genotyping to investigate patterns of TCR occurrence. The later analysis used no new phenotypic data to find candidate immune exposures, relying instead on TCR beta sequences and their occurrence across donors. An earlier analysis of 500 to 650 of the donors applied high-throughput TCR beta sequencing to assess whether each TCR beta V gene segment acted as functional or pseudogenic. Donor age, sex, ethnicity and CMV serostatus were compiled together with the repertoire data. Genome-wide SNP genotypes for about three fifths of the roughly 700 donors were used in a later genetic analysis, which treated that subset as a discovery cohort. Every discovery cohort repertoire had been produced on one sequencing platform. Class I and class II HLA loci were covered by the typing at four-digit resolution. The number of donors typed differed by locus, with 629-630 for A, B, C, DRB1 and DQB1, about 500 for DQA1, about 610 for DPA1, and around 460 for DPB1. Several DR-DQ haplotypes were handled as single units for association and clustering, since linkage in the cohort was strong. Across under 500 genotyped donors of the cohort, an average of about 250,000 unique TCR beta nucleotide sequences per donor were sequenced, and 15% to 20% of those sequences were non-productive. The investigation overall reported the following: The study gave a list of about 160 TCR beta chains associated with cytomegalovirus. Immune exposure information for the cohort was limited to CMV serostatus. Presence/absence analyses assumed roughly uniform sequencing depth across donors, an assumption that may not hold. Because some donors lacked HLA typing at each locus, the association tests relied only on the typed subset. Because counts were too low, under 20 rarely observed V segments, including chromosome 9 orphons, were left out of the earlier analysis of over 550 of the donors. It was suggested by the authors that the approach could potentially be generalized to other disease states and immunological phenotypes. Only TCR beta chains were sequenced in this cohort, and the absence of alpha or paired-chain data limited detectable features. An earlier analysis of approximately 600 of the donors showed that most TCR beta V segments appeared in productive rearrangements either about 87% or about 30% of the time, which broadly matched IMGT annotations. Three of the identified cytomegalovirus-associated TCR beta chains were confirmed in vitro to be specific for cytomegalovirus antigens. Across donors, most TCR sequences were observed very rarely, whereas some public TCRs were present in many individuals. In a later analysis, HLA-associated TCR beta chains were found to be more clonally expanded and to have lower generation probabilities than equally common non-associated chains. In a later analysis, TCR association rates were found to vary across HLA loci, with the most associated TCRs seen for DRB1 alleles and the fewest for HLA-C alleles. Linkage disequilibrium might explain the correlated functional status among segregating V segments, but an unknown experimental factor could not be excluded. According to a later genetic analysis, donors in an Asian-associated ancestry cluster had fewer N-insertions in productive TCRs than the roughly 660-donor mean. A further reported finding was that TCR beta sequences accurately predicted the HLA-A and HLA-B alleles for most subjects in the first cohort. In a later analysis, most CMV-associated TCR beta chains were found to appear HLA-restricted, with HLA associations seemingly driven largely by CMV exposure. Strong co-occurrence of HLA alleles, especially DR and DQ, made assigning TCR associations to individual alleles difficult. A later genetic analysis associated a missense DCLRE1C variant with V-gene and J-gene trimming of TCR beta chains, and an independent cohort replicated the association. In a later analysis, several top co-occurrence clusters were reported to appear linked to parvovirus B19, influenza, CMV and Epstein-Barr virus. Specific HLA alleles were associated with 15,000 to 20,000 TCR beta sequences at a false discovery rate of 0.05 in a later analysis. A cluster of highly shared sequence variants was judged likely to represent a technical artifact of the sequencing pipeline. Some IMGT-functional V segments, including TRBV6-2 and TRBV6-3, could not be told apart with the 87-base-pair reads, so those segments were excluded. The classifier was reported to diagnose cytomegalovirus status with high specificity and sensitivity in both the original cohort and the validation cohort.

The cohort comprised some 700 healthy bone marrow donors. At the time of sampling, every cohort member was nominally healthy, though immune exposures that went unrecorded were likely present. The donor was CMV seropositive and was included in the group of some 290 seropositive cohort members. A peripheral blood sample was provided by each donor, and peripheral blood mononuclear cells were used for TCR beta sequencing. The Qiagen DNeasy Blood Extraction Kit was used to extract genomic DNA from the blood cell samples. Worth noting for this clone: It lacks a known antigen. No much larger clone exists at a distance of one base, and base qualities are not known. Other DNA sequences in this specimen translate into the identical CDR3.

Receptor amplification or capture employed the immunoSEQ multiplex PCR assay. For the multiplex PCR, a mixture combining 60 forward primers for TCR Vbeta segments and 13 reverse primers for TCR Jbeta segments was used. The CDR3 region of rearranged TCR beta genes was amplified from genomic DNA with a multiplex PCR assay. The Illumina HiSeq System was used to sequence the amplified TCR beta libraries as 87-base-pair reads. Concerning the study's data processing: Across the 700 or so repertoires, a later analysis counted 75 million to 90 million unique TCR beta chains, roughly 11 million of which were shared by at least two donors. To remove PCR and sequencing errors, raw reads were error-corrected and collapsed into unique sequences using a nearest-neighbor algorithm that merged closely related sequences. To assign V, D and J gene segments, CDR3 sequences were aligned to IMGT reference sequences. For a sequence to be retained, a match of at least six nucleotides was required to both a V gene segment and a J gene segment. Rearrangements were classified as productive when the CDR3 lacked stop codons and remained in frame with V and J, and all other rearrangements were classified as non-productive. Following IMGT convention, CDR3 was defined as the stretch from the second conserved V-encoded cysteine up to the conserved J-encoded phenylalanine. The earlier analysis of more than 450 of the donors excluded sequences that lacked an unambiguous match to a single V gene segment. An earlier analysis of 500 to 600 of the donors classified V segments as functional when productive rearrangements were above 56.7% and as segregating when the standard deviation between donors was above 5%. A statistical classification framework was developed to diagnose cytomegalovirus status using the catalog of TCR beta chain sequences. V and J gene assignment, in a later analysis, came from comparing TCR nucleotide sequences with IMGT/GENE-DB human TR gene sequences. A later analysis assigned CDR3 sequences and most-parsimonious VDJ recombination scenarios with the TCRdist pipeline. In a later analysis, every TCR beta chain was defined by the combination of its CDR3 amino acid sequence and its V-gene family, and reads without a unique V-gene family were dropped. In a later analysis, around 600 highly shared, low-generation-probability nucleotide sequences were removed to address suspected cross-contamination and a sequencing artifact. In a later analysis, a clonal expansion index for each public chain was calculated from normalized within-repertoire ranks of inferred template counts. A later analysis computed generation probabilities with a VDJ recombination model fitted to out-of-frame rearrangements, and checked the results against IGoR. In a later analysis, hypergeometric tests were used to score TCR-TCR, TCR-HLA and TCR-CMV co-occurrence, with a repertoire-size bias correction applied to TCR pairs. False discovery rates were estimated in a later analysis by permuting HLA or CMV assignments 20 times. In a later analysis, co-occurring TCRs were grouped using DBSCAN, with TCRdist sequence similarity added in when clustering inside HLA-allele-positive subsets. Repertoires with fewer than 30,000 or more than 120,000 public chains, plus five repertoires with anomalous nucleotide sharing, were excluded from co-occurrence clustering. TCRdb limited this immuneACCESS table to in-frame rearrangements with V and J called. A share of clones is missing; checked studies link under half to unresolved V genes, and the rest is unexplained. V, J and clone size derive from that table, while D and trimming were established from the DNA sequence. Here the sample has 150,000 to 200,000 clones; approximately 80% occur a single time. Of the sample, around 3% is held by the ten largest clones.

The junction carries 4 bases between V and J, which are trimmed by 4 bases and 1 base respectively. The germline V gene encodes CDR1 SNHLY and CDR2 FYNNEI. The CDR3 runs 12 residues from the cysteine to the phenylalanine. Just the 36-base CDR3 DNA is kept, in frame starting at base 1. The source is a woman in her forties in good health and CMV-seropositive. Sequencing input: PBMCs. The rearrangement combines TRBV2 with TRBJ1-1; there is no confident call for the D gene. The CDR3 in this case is CASSVQNTEAFF. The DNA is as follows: TGTGCCAGCAGTGTCCAGAACACTGAAGCTTTCTTT.